Included here is one TCR beta chain sequence, with context. This clone's antigen is unknown. No clone much larger than this one lies a single base away; base qualities are absent. The data are from a study of long-term antiretroviral therapy in people with HIV (dated by TCRdb to between 2021 and 2024). The study in broad terms: The earliest samples were collected approximately a decade before the 2015 WHO recommendation for immediate ART, a period when ART was typically delayed until CD4 counts fell. A retrospective serial study tested whether ART initiation and durable HIV suppression were associated with changes in peripheral blood TRB repertoire composition and diversity. The cohort contributed over 150 cryopreserved PBMC samples from about 31 adults with confirmed HIV infection, collected serially over a mean of around six years (range 1-12). Among the approximately 32 participants with HIV, eleven were female. No cross-contamination during QIAcube processing was shown when test extractions of a monoclonal T-cell line were performed alongside fewer than 40 polyclonal samples. Summary of the overall study and its limitations: Unsorted PBMC were profiled instead of sorted CD4+ and CD8+ T cells because pre-ART samples had limited cell numbers. Narrower CDR3 length ranges were observed in HIV repertoires than in controls, and an antigen-experienced repertoire with only a slight naive shift after ART was suggested by the network structure. A significant increase in TRB diversity was found to be associated with ART initiation, although TRB diversity was observed to remain significantly below that of transplant donor controls even after long-term ART. The repertoire was dominated across all time points by expanded TRB clones identified before ART initiation, although this dominance was seen to fluctuate and to decrease in many PLHIV after ART. The samples were dated from about 2003 to 2017, and the ART regimens that were used may be less effective than current ART regimens. Because PBMC availability was limited, only the TCR beta chain was sequenced, with no alpha chain pairing. Inferences about post-ART repertoire changes were limited because no data were available on ART adherence, viral resistance or therapy changes.

CDR1 and CDR2 were assigned from the germline V gene as MDHEN and SYDVKM. V is cut by 5 bases and J by 1 base, and the space between the germline ends is 15 bases. The CDR3 starts with the cysteine, ends with the phenylalanine, and has 15 residues. The entry retains the CDR3 DNA only, 45 bases that are in frame from base 1. To be included, a participant needed at least one PBMC sample from before ART initiation plus at least two post-ART samples. Treatment was received in the United States of America by all participants with HIV. Before DNA extraction, cryopreserved samples of about 0.9-11 million PBMC were thawed and then washed. At the time of the earliest PBMC sample, participants with HIV were aged between roughly 20 and 54 years. Each participant contributed PBMC samples from 1-4 timepoints before ART initiation and 2-8 timepoints after ART initiation, with a median of 7 samples. For every participant, serial HIV viral load, CD4+ T-cell count, ART history and demographic data were obtained. A Qiagen kit on a QIAcube was used to extract genomic DNA from unsorted PBMC, with samples processed in batches of 12.

Sequencing of the TRB variable region was done with the immunoSEQ hsTCRB v3.0 assay at survey level resolution. A depth of about 40,000-50,000 T-cell genomes per sample was targeted for TRB sequencing. TRB libraries were pooled and sequenced on an Illumina MiSeq using a v3 150-cycle kit. In the source study's methods: Repertoire analysis was performed in R inside a reproducible Nextflow workflow that covered QC, data transformation and analysis. LymphoSeq2, an R package for exploring AIRR-Seq data, was used to implement the custom analyses. A handful of samples that yielded fewer than 5000 total TRB sequences were excluded, so that around 190 HIV repertoires were analyzed. Among the approximately 200 retained HIV repertoires, 59 were collected before ART initiation and roughly 130 after ART initiation. Repertoires were downsampled to 5000 TRB nucleotide sequences, with summary statistics averaged over 100 downsampling iterations. TRB sequences were retained for analysis only if CDR3 regions of at least seven amino acids were present. Two measures captured diversity: a Shannon entropy-derived clonality score and the Gini coefficient. In repertoire networks, the top 5000 CDR3 amino acid sequences were linked whenever an edit distance of one separated two sequences. Antigen specificity groups and MHC restriction were predicted for TRB CDR3 amino acid sequences with GLIPH2. Known CMV, EBV, HIV or tissue antigen associations were flagged by matching CDR3 amino acid sequences against VDJdb and McPAS-TCR. Pre-ART, post-ART and control groups were compared with Wilcoxon signed-rank tests and Holm-Bonferroni correction. What TCRdb holds here is the immuneACCESS table cut down to in-frame rearrangements. Part of the clones is not present; checked against another copy, under half of the missing clones reflect an unresolved V gene, and the others are unexplained. D and trimming were read from the DNA, whereas the V and J calls and clone size are those reported in that table. The sample table contains about 35,000 clones; only one count was recorded for roughly 87% of them. The ten largest make up 6.2% of the sample.

This specimen consisted of unsorted PBMCs, obtained 1 year after starting antiretroviral therapy. This clonotype was sampled from a man aged 18 to 29 with HIV. The rearrangement joined TRBV28 to TRBJ2-7, and possibly TRBD2, on 5 matching bases. The DNA sequence follows: TGTGCCAGCAGTCCGCTACGGGGTAGTTCCTACGAGCAGTACTTC. It translates to CASSPLRGSSYEQYF.